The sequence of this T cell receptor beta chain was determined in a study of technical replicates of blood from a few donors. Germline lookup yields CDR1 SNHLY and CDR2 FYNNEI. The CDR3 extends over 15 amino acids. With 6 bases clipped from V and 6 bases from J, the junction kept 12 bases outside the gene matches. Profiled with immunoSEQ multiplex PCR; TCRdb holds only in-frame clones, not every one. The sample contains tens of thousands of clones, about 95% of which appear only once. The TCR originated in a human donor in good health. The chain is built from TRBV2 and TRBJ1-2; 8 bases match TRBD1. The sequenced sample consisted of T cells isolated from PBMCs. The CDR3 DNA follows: TGTGCCAGCAGACTCGACAGGGGCGGTAGAGATGGCTACACCTTC. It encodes CASRLDRGGRDGYTF.